This TCR beta chain stems from a study of blood T cells in healthy people across ages. Broader study findings: Older individuals had lower TCR beta diversity per million T cells (the decline was roughly linear).

Germline-derived CDR1 and CDR2 are MNHNY and SVGAGI (reference sequence). Trimming shortened V by 1 base and J by 2 bases, and 11 bases separated the two germline ends. The CDR3 is 15 residues long. Next came a second PCR, run for about 6 to 12 cycles, which used a sample-barcoded 5' primer along with a J-beta primer mix. Via MiXCR, TCRdb re-called the 5' RACE reads, giving one row per CDR3 protein. The repertoire holds 2 million or so distinct CDR3 sequences, with roughly 50% as singletons. Regarding this clonotype: What it binds is unknown.

Isolated per sample were at least 7 million PBMCs. The sequenced sample was blood. This chain connects TRBV6-6 to TRBJ1-1; the D is unclear. This receptor was obtained from a middle-aged woman in good health. In DNA form, the CDR3 reads TGTGCCAGCAGTTACTGCGGGGAGGGCAACACTGAAGCTTTCTTT. Protein: CASSYCGEGNTEAFF.